This T cell receptor (beta chain) was captured by sequencing in a study of OX40 agonist ivuxolimab in advanced cancers. On the study more broadly: Partial responses were observed in three patients, of whom one had hepatocellular carcinoma and two had cutaneous melanoma. Whole-study results and caveats: Fewer expanded clones were found on average in CD4+ than in CD8+ T cells. Patients with a partial response at 0.1-3.0 mg/kg had among the lowest clonal expansion. Circulating CD4+ and CD8+ T cells showed clonal expansion by week 6 at 0.1 to 3.0 mg/kg.

About this clone: Its antigen is currently unknown.

V was clipped by 0 bases and J by 4 bases, with 13 bases between them. In germline, CDR1 is SGHRS, CDR2 YFSETQ. This CDR3 region has 15 residues. Sequencing used immunoSEQ multiplex PCR; TCRdb keeps in-frame clones, though not all of them. The data show under 40,000 clones, 60% to 85% seen once. This chain connects TRBV5-1 to TRBJ1-2; D might be TRBD1 (5 bases). This receptor was obtained from an adult with an advanced solid tumor such as melanoma, head and neck, liver or kidney cancer. Sequencing used CD4+ or CD8+ T cells sorted from blood, obtained in a trial of the OX40 agonist ivuxolimab. CDR3 protein: CASSLDQGMSYGYTF. DNA of the CDR3: TGCGCCAGCAGCTTGGATCAGGGTATGAGCTATGGCTACACCTTC.